Listed below are T cell receptor beta chains from one sample, sequenced in a study of cytomegalovirus exposure and HLA in healthy donors. Here immunoSEQ multiplex PCR was the method, and the copy in TCRdb shows in-frame clones only, minus some. The sample gives 60,000 to 70,000 clones, about 61% of which show up once; roughly 3% is in the top ten. Sequenced input: PBMCs. All receptors come from a woman aged 50 to 65 in good health and CMV-seronegative. The CDR3 runs from the conserved cysteine through the conserved F or W.

TRBJ1-1 | TRBV4-3 | CASSQDFMNTEAFF
TRBJ1-2 | TRBV27 | CASSSRAGGDYGYTF
TRBJ2-3 | TRBV2 | CASSEGTGGHF
TRBJ2-2 | TRBV4-2 | CASSQEGGAANTGELFF
TRBJ1-1 | TRBV15 | CATKGVNTEAFF
TRBJ1-1 | TRBV7-8 | CASSLVQGAGTEAFF
TRBJ2-1 | TRBV28 | CASSLGAAGGLNEQFF
TRBJ1-2 | TRBV7-9 | CASSSGQGSVYGYTF
TRBJ2-2 | TRBV27 | CASSSLAGARTGELFF
TRBJ2-1 | TRBV6-5 | CASTLAGGHNEQFF
TRBJ2-2 | TRBV4-3 | CASSQDLSSGRITGELFF
TRBJ2-1 | TRBV5-1 | CASSQLGDEQFF
TRBJ2-5 | TRBV19 | CASKEGALGETQYF
TRBJ2-2 | TRBV5-1 | CASSYGVSGELFF
TRBJ1-4 | TRBV28 | CASSAGTTNEKLFF
TRBJ1-5 | TRBV15 | CATSRTGILNQPQHF
TRBJ2-6 | TRBV5-4 | CASRSGGYSGANVLTF
TRBJ2-3 | TRBV12-5 | CASGSYGDTQYF
TRBJ2-5 | TRBV5-1 | CASSLEGSGEETQYF
TRBJ2-1 | TRBV7-9 | CASSFASGSYNEQFF
TRBJ1-5 | TRBV28 | CASSLRGQPQHF
TRBJ1-5 | TRBV9 | CASSVDPGGGQPQHF
TRBJ2-3 | TRBV5-1 | CASSSRDITDTQYF
TRBJ2-7 | TRBV28 | CASRGETGQGHEQYF
TRBJ2-7 | TRBV5-8 | CASSFSGSAPGEQYF
TRBJ2-7 | TRBV10-3 | CAISEPTSGAYEQYF
TRBJ1-2 | TRBV6-5 | CASSFSTGRDGYTF
TRBJ1-1 | TRBV4-1 | CASSPRSGAAEAFF
TRBJ2-1 | TRBV5-3 | CARSCSGIPYNEQFF